Each of the 11 T cell receptor beta chains below was sequenced from the same sample in a study of blood T cells in healthy people across ages. Combining a sample-barcoded 5' primer with a J-beta primer mix, a second PCR ran for about 7 to 11 cycles. TCRdb fed the 5' RACE reads into MiXCR, producing one record per CDR3 protein. The sample lists some 730,000 distinct CDR3 sequences; 20% to 25% were seen once. Material for sequencing was blood. These receptor sequences come from a man aged 65 to 85 in good health.

This clonotype was recorded a few times. The J gene is TRBJ1-6, the V gene TRBV3-1; TRBD1 might be the D (5 bases). The CDR3 runs 14 residues. V was pared by 7 bases and J by 7 bases, with 14 bases between. Germline V gene lookup returns CDR1 LGHDT and CDR2 YNNKEL (reference sequence). The CDR3 DNA follows: TGTGCCAGCACTTCCCGGGACGGGAATTCACCCCTCCACTTT. Translated: CASTSRDGNSPLHF.

This rearrangement joins TRBV3-1 to TRBJ2-6; 7 nucleotides agree with TRBD1. V gave up 6 bases and J gave up 2 bases; unmatched junction bases: 4. The germline V gene has CDR1 LGHDT and CDR2 YNNKEL (reference sequence). The CDR3 runs to 15 residues. The CDR3 DNA sequence: TGTGCCAGCAGGCAGACAGGGACTGGGGCCAACGTCCTGACTTTC. Amino acid sequence: CASRQTGTGANVLTF.

CDR3 amino acids: CATSSLGLAGGSSYNEQFF. CDR3 nucleotide sequence: TGTGCCACCAGTTCCTTGGGGCTAGCGGGAGGATCGTCCTACAATGAGCAGTTCTTC. The chain has TRBV24-1 and TRBJ2-1; 11 bases line up with TRBD2. The V gene end was trimmed by 6 bases and the J gene end by 1 base; junction bases not matched to a gene: 13. The CDR3 extends over 19 amino acids. Germline V lookup: CDR1 KGHDR, CDR2 SFDVKD.

CDR3 bases: TGTGCCAGCAGCTCGACACTCAGATACCAAAACATTCAGTACTTC. Its translation: CASSSTLRYQNIQYF. This rearrangement joins TRBV7-9 to TRBJ2-4, with unresolved D. In germline, CDR1 is SEHNR, CDR2 FQNEAQ (reference sequence). The CDR3 covers 15 residues. Trimming removed 4 bases at V and 5 bases at J, with 15 bases between. The variable domain in full, completed from reference TRBV7-9 and TRBJ2-4, reads DTGVSQNPRHKITKRGQNVTFRCDPISEHNRLYWYRQTLGQGPEFLTYFQNEAQLEKSRLLSDRFSAERPKGSFSTLEIQRTEQGDSAMYLCASSSTLRYQNIQYFGAGTRLSVL.

This clonotype was detected only a few times. The junction shows a germline mismatch at one end, possibly a read error. The chain uses TRBV5-1 and TRBJ2-5, with 7 bases that match TRBD2. Gene TRBJ2-7 matches the end of the DNA better, so the J call may be wrong. This CDR3 is built from 15 residues. Germline CDR1 reads SGHRS; CDR2 reads YFSETQ. CDR3 nucleotides: TGCGCCTGCAGCTTGGCTACGTCGGGGGGCTACGAGCAGTACTTC. It translates to CACSLATSGGYEQYF.

The gene calls are TRBV5-1 and TRBJ2-1; 10 bases are a match to TRBD2. V lost 3 bases and J lost 2; bases outside the gene matches: 8. The CDR3 has 17 residues. Germline loops: CDR1 SGHRS, CDR2 YFSETQ. CDR3 DNA: TGCGCCAGCAGCTCCGGACTAGCGGTCAACGCCTACAATGAGCAGTTCTTC. Protein product: CASSSGLAVNAYNEQFF.

This clonotype was picked up many times. V and J are TRBV2 and TRBJ1-1; tentatively, D is TRBD1 (5 bases). The V gene lost 6 bases and the J gene lost 7 bases, with 18 bases spanning the gap. CDR1 SNHLY and CDR2 FYNNEI come from the germline V gene. The CDR3 spans 14 residues. DNA of the CDR3: TGTGCCAGCAGCTTGGGACGCCTGGGTGGTGAAGCTTTCTTT. This codes for CASSLGRLGGEAFF.

The V call is TRBV20-1, the J call TRBJ2-7, with a tentative D call TRBD2 (7 bases). The germline V gene encodes CDR1 DFQATT and CDR2 SNEGSKA (reference sequence). The CDR3 is 14 amino acids. Trimming removed 3 bases at V and 6 bases at J, with 18 bases between. CDR3: CSARAGRGASEQYF. The CDR3, as DNA: TGCAGTGCTAGGGCGGGACGGGGGGCTTCCGAGCAGTACTTC.

The chain employs TRBV5-1 and TRBJ2-5, with a weak D call TRBD1 (5 bases). This CDR3 spans 15 amino acids. CDR1 and CDR2 from the germline V gene are SGHRS and YFSETQ. V gave up 4 bases and J gave up 3 bases, with 16 bases separating them. CDR3 residues: CASSTPLQGEETQYF. CDR3 nucleotides: TGCGCCAGCAGCACGCCCCTTCAAGGGGAAGAGACCCAGTACTTC.

This clonotype turned up a few times. This chain joins TRBV10-3 and TRBJ2-5; TRBD1 agrees at 10 bases. The length of the CDR3 is 13 residues. Germline CDR1 is ENHRY and CDR2 is SYGVKD. V lost 10 bases to trimming and J lost 4 bases; unmatched junction nucleotides: 6. CDR3 DNA: TGTGCCACCCAGACAGGGGGCTTAGAGACCCAGTACTTC. It translates to CATQTGGLETQYF.

The V call is TRBV28, the J call TRBJ2-1, with unresolved D. Trimming pared 4 bases from V and 10 bases from J, leaving 8 bases between. The CDR3 spans 11 residues. From germline, CDR1 is MDHEN and CDR2 SYDVKM. Written as DNA, the CDR3 is TGTGCCAGCAGTTCCCTCCGGGAGCAGTTCTTC. Translating gives CASSSLREQFF.